Each of the 8 T cell receptor beta chains below was sequenced from the same sample in a study of blood T cell repertoires in COVID-19. TCRdb's copy holds only in-frame clones and misses some; the assay was immunoSEQ multiplex PCR. The profile covers around 300,000 clones, with approximately 91% appearing a single time and roughly 9% taken by the ten largest. Material for sequencing was peripheral blood. These receptors were obtained from a man younger than 35 with active or convalescent COVID-19.

V is TRBV9 and J is TRBJ2-1; possible D gene TRBD2, 6 bases. The ends were cut back, 5 bases at V and 7 bases at J, with 7 bases in the middle. Looked up from germline, CDR1 is SGDLS and CDR2 is YYNGEE. This CDR3 region has 11 residues. The CDR3 nucleotides read TGTGCCAGCAGAAGCGGGAATGAGCAGTTCTTC. It codes for CASRSGNEQFF.

The chain has TRBV19 and TRBJ1-2; TRBD1 might be the D (5 bases). The germline V gene encodes CDR1 LNHDA and CDR2 SQIVND (reference sequence). Trimming took 7 bases from V and 0 from J, leaving 21 bases between them. This CDR3 region has 17 residues. DNA of the CDR3: TGTGCCAGTAACTCCCCCCAGGGCATAGCTCCTAACTATGGCTACACCTTC. Protein product: CASNSPQGIAPNYGYTF.

The V call is TRBV9, the J call TRBJ2-3; the D gene is possibly TRBD2 (6 bases). V shed 2 bases and J shed 6 bases, with 16 bases lying between them. CDR1 is SGDLS and CDR2 is YYNGEE in the germline V gene. CDR3 length equals 15 residues. The CDR3 region is CASSVASTGGDTQYF. DNA for the CDR3: TGTGCCAGCAGCGTGGCGTCCACAGGAGGGGATACGCAGTATTTT.

This clone has only one observation. The chain uses TRBV6-2 or TRBV6-3 and TRBJ2-7; weak D call: TRBD2 (6 bases). The CDR3 totals 12 residues. V shed 3 bases and J shed 5 bases, with 8 bases lying between them. Per the germline V gene, CDR1 is MNHEY and CDR2 is SVGEGT. CDR3 region: CASSYGGNEQYF. CDR3 DNA: TGTGCCAGCAGTTATGGAGGGAACGAGCAGTACTTC.

V usage is TRBV19 and J usage is TRBJ2-1; 10 bases are shared with TRBD1. V was clipped by 6 bases and J by 9 bases; unmatched bases: 8. Looked up from germline, CDR1 is LNHDA and CDR2 is SQIVND (reference sequence). The CDR3 is 14 residues long. The CDR3 region has the DNA TGTGCCAGTAGCGAGGGACAGGGGTTTGGTGAGCAGTTCTTC. Protein product: CASSEGQGFGEQFF. Drawing the rest from reference TRBV19 and TRBJ2-1, the complete variable domain is DGGITQSPKYLFRKEGQNVTLSCEQNLNHDAMYWYRQDPGQGLRLIYYSQIVNDFQKGDIAEGYSVSREKKESFPLTVTSAQKNPTAFYLCASSEGQGFGEQFFGPGTRLTVL.

The chain joins TRBV13 to TRBJ2-7, with D hard to call. The CDR3 loop spans 14 amino acids. V lost 0 bases and J lost 0, with 6 bases in between. The germline V gene encodes CDR1 PRHDT and CDR2 FYEKMQ (reference sequence). In DNA, the CDR3 is TGTGCCAGCAGCTTAGGGTACAGCTCCTACGAGCAGTACTTC. This sequence encodes CASSLGYSSYEQYF.

The rearrangement links TRBV7-2 to TRBJ2-3; D is unclear. Trimming stripped 5 bases from V and 1 base from J, with 13 bases between. The CDR3 length is 15 residues. The germline V gene has CDR1 SGHTA and CDR2 FQGNSA. CDR3 sequence (DNA): TGTGCCAGCAGCCCGAGACTTCTGCGCACAGATACGCAGTATTTT. This translates into CASSPRLLRTDTQYF.

V is TRBV18 and J is TRBJ1-2, with unresolved D. The V end lost 3 bases, the J end lost 0 bases, and 11 bases lay between the germline ends. This CDR3 is built from 15 residues. Germline CDR1 and CDR2: KGHSH and LQKENI. DNA for the CDR3: TGTGCCAGCTCACCTCCCGGGTTAACTAACTATGGCTACACCTTC. It codes for CASSPPGLTNYGYTF.